This T cell receptor beta chain was documented in a study of T cells in tumors after PD-1 blockade. Study information: Blood samples averaged around 110,000 templates (range about 21,000-257,772) and approximately 35,000 unique clonotypes. Study-wide results and caveats: Blood contained about 45% of the tumor's TCR clonotypes.

As regards this clone: Its matching antigen is unknown.

Deletions cut 6 bases from V and 7 bases from J, with 6 bases between. Looked up from germline, CDR1 is MNHEY and CDR2 is SVGAGI. CDR3 length: 11 amino acids. Measured with immunoSEQ multiplex PCR; TCRdb has only the in-frame clones, and not every one. Of approximately 46,000 clones listed, about four fifths were seen once; the top ten hold roughly a sixth. The source material was PBMCs, sampled before anti-PD-1 treatment. This TCR was sampled from a human donor with basal cell carcinoma. The V gene is TRBV6-5, the J gene TRBJ2-2; D remains ambiguous. CDR3 sequence (DNA): TGTGCCAGCAGGTGGGGCGGGGAGCTGTTTTTT. Amino acid sequence: CASRWGGELFF.